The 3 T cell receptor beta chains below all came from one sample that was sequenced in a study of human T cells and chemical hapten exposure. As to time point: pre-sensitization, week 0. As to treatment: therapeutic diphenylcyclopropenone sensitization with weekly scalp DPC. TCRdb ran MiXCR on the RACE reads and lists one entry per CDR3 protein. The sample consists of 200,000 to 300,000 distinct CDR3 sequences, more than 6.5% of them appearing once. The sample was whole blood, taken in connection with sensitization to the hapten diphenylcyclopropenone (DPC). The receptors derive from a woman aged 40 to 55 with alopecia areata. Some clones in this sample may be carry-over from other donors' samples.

In DNA form, the CDR3 reads TGCGCCAGCAGCTTGGATGGGGGCTACTCACCCCTCCACTTT. This sequence encodes CASSLDGGYSPLHF. This chain links TRBV5-1 with TRBJ1-6; D is possibly TRBD1 (6 bases). The V end was cut by 0 bases, the J end by 10 bases, with 11 bases between. Germline values: CDR1 SGHRS, CDR2 YFSETQ. The CDR3 has 14 amino acids.

CDR3 DNA: TGTGCCAGCAGTCGAATCAGGACAGGGGCCCCCGGGGAGCTGTTTTTT. This translates into CASSRIRTGAPGELFF. V gene TRBV28 combines with J gene TRBJ2-2; 9 bases fit TRBD1. Trimming removed 5 bases from V and 6 bases from J; junction bases left unmatched: 10. Germline CDR1 MDHEN, CDR2 SYDVKM. The CDR3 is 16 amino acids.

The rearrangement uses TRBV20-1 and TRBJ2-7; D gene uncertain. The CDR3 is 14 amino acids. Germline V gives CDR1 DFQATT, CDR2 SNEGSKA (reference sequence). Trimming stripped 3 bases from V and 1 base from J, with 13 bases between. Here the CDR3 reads CSAREQSLSYEQYF. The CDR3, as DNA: TGCAGTGCTAGGGAGCAGTCCTTGTCCTACGAGCAGTACTTC.